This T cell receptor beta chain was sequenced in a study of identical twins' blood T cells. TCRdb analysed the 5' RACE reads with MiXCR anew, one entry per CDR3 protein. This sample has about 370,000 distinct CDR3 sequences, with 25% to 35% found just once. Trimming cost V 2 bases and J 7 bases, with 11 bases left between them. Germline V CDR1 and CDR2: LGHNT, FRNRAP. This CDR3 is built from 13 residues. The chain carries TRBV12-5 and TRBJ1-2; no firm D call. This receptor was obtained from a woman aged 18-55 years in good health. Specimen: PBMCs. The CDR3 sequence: CASGLSDARGYTF. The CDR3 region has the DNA TGTGCTAGTGGTTTGTCGGACGCGCGTGGCTACACCTTC.